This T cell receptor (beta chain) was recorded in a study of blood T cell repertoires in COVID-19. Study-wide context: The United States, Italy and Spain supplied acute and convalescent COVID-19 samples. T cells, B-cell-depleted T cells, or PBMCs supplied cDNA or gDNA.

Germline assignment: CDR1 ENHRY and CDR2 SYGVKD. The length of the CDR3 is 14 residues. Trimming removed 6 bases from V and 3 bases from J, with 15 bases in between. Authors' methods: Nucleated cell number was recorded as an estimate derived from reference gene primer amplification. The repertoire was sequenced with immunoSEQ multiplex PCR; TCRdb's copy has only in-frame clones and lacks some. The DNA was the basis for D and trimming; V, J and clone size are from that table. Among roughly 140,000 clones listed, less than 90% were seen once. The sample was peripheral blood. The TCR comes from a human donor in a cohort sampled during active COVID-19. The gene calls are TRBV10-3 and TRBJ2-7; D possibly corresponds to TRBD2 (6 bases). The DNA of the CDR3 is TGTGCCATCAGCCTACACCCGGGGGACTACGAGCAGTACTTC. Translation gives CAISLHPGDYEQYF.